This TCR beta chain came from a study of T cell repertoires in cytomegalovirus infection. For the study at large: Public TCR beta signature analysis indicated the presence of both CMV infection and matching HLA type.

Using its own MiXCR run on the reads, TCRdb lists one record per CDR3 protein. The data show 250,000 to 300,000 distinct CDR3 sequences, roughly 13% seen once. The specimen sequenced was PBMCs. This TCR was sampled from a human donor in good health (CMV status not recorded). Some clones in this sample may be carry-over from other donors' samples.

CDR3: CSAGRDRGNNEQFF. DNA of the CDR3: TGCAGTGCAGGCCGGGACAGGGGCAACAATGAGCAGTTCTTC. The V call is TRBV20-1, the J call TRBJ2-1, with 10 bases that match TRBD1. The CDR3 covers 14 residues. Germline V gives CDR1 DFQATT, CDR2 SNEGSKA (reference sequence). After removal of 6 bases from V and 5 bases from J, the junction contained 7 bases not matched to a gene.